Presented here are 23 T cell receptor beta chains from one specimen sequenced in a study of shared clonotypes between healthy human individuals. Data came from immunoSEQ multiplex PCR; TCRdb stores just in-frame clones and leaves some out. The sample records 550,000 to 700,000 clones, roughly 72% being singletons. The sample comprised memory CD4+ T cells sorted from blood. Subset noted: CD45RA-negative fraction. These receptors came from a woman in her twenties or thirties in good health.

Comments on this clone: Other DNA variants within this sample encode the same CDR3. V usage is TRBV28 and J usage is TRBJ1-5; TRBD1 might be the D (5 bases). Germline assignment: CDR1 MDHEN and CDR2 SYDVKM. This CDR3 is built from 12 residues. V was cut by 7 bases and J by 4 bases, with 8 bases left in between. The CDR3 reads CASIGGNQPQHF. The CDR3 DNA reads TGTGCCAGCATCGGGGGAAATCAGCCCCAGCATTTT.

V and J are TRBV18 and TRBJ1-4; possible D gene TRBD1, 6 bases. Looked up from germline, CDR1 is KGHSH and CDR2 is LQKENI. The length of the CDR3 is 13 residues. Trimming cost V 6 bases and J 6 bases, with 11 bases left between them. The CDR3 coding sequence is TGTGCCAGCTCCCGGGGGCAGGATGAAAAACTGTTTTTT. The encoded protein is CASSRGQDEKLFF.

The rearrangement links TRBV11-2 to TRBJ1-2; 8 nucleotides line up with TRBD1. The CDR3 covers 16 residues. V shed 1 base, J shed 7 bases, and the junction held 11 bases outside the gene matches. Germline CDR1 SGHAT, CDR2 FQNNGV. The CDR3 sequence: CASSLGQGQGAGGYTF. CDR3 in DNA: TGTGCCAGCAGCTTAGGGCAGGGCCAGGGGGCCGGTGGCTACACCTTC. The full variable domain, rest sourced from reference TRBV11-2 and TRBJ1-2, is EAGVAQSPRYKIIEKRQSVAFWCNPISGHATLYWYQQILGQGPKLLIQFQNNGVVDDSQLPKDRFSAERLKGVDSTLKIQPAKLEDSAVYLCASSLGQGQGAGGYTFGSGTRLTVV.

The chain recombines TRBV2 with TRBJ2-2, with D possibly being TRBD2 (5 bases). This CDR3 is built from 14 residues. Trimming stripped 5 bases from V and 7 bases from J, with 14 bases between. The germline CDR1 and CDR2 sequences are SNHLY and FYNNEI. The CDR3 coding sequence is TGTGCCAGCAGTTCACTAGTCGGGATCGGGGAGCTGTTTTTT. It encodes CASSSLVGIGELFF. Full variable domain (remainder filled in from reference TRBV2 and TRBJ2-2): EPEVTQTPSHQVTQMGQEVILRCVPISNHLYFYWYRQILGQKVEFLVSFYNNEISEKSEIFDDQFSVERPDGSNFTLKIRSTKLEDSAMYFCASSSLVGIGELFFGEGSRLTVL.

Of note for this clone: With a much larger clone just one base away, this may be a read error. V is TRBV4-2 and J is TRBJ2-3; D gene uncertain. Germline assignment: CDR1 LGHNA and CDR2 YNFKEQ. The V end lost 4 bases, the J end lost 0 bases, and 2 bases lay between the germline ends. The CDR3 runs to 12 residues. The CDR3, as DNA: TGTGCCAGCAGCCGTAGCACAGATACGCAGTATTTT. Encoded protein: CASSRSTDTQYF.

With regard to this clone: This same CDR3 is encoded by further DNA sequences in the sample. The chain is built from TRBV28 and TRBJ2-7, with 8 nucleotides matching TRBD1. J lost 2 bases, V lost 2 bases, and 5 bases had no gene match. Germline CDR1 is MDHEN and CDR2 is SYDVKM. The CDR3 has 15 residues. CDR3 DNA: TGTGCCAGCAGTTTAGTAGCAGGGGGCCCCTACGAGCAGTACTTC. Translation gives CASSLVAGGPYEQYF.

The chain employs TRBV29-1 and TRBJ1-5; D is possibly TRBD1 (6 bases). Germline CDR1 reads SQVTM; CDR2 reads ANQGSEA. There are 14 residues in the CDR3. Trimming pared 5 bases from V and 5 bases from J, leaving 16 bases between. CDR3 DNA: TGCAGCGTTACCAAGGGGGGGAAGGATCAGCCCCAGCATTTT. It encodes CSVTKGGKDQPQHF.

This sequence joins TRBV28 and TRBJ2-5, with 11 bases that match TRBD2. The CDR3 consists of 17 residues. V was clipped by 3 bases and J by 4 bases; unmatched bases: 10. The V gene's germline CDR1 is MDHEN and CDR2 SYDVKM. CDR3 loop: CASSFYRLAGLPETQYF. DNA for the CDR3: TGTGCCAGCAGTTTCTACCGACTAGCGGGACTTCCAGAGACCCAGTACTTC. Drawing the rest from reference TRBV28 and TRBJ2-5, the complete variable domain is DVKVTQSSRYLVKRTGEKVFLECVQDMDHENMFWYRQDPGLGLRLIYFSYDVKMKEKGDIPEGYSVSREKKERFSLILESASTNQTSMYLCASSFYRLAGLPETQYFGPGTRLLVL.

The chain couples TRBV29-1 to TRBJ2-5; D remains ambiguous. The better agreement between TRBJ2-7 and the DNA end casts doubt on the J call. This CDR3 is 12 amino acids long. Germline V lookup: CDR1 SQVTM, CDR2 ANQGSEA. The CDR3 nucleotides are TGCAGCGTTGACGTGGGATCCTACGAGCAGTACTTC. Encoded protein: CSVDVGSYEQYF.

The V and J genes are TRBV2 and TRBJ1-5; 8 nucleotides match TRBD1. V lost 4 bases, J lost 6 bases, and 8 bases stayed unmatched. The germline V gene encodes CDR1 SNHLY and CDR2 FYNNEI. The CDR3 length is 15 residues. In DNA form, the CDR3 reads TGTGCCAGCAGTGGCCAAGGGCAGGGGGCTCAGCCCCAGCATTTT. Translation gives CASSGQGQGAQPQHF.

Only one count was recorded for this clone. The identical CDR3 is also encoded by other nucleotide sequences in the sample. The chain employs TRBV6-5 and TRBJ1-3, with D maybe TRBD1 (5 bases). The CDR3 is 15 amino acids. Germline CDR1 and CDR2: MNHEY and SVGAGI. Trimming took off 2 bases at V and 0 bases at J, with 8 bases between the two ends. CDR3 sequence: CASSYTGSSGNTIYF. In DNA, the CDR3 is TGTGCCAGCAGTTACACAGGCAGCTCTGGAAACACCATATATTTT.

The V call is TRBV9, the J call TRBJ1-3; no definite D call. The CDR3 contains 14 residues. Germline V gene lookup returns CDR1 SGDLS and CDR2 YYNGEE. V was trimmed by 1 base and J by 5 bases, leaving 10 bases between them. In nucleotides, the CDR3 is TGTGCCAGCAGCGTATCACAGATGAGAAACACCATATATTTT. This encodes CASSVSQMRNTIYF.

A word on this clone: A much larger clone is a single base away; this may be a read error. The rearrangement links TRBV28 to TRBJ1-2; the match to TRBD1 covers 8 bases. The J segment lost 3 bases and the V segment lost 6 bases, leaving 3 bases of the junction unmatched. The germline gives CDR1 MDHEN, CDR2 SYDVKM. The CDR3 totals 13 residues. The CDR3 bases are TGTGCCAGCAGCCCGGGACAGGACTATGGCTACACCTTC. Its protein product is CASSPGQDYGYTF.

The CDR3 sequence is CASSAGGLAGYNEQFF. In nucleotides, the CDR3 is TGCGCCAGCAGCGCGGGTGGGCTAGCGGGGTACAATGAGCAGTTCTTC. The chain couples TRBV5-1 to TRBJ2-1; 9 bases are a match to TRBD2. Trimming removed 4 bases from V and 4 bases from J; junction bases left unmatched: 9. This CDR3 is 16 amino acids long. Germline assignment: CDR1 SGHRS and CDR2 YFSETQ.

The table lists this clone with a few counts. The chain has TRBV6-1 and TRBJ2-1, with D unclear. The CDR3 spans 15 residues. V was cut by 1 base and J by 2 bases, with 9 bases left in between. Germline V gives CDR1 MNHNS, CDR2 SASEGT. DNA of the CDR3: TGTGCCAGCAGTGAAGGTGTCGGAGCCTACAATGAGCAGTTCTTC. This encodes CASSEGVGAYNEQFF.

V usage is TRBV19 and J usage is TRBJ2-2, with 10 positions matching TRBD1. The germline CDR1 and CDR2 sequences are LNHDA and SQIVND (reference sequence). The CDR3 is 16 amino acids. Trimming removed 5 bases from V and 4 bases from J; junction bases left unmatched: 7. CDR3 loop: CASSSGTGAFTGELFF. The CDR3 nucleotides are TGTGCCAGTAGTTCGGGGACAGGGGCCTTCACCGGGGAGCTGTTTTTT.

The chain employs TRBV6-1 and TRBJ2-7; D uncertain. The CDR3 extends over 12 amino acids. Looked up from germline, CDR1 is MNHNS and CDR2 is SASEGT. Trimming shortened V by 8 bases and J by 4 bases, and 12 bases separated the two germline ends. CDR3 coding DNA: TGTGCCAGCGGGCTAGATCGGTACGAGCAGTACTTC. Translated, it gives CASGLDRYEQYF.

This clone turned up a few times. The gene calls are TRBV12-2 and TRBJ2-7; the table names TRBD2, a call not compared with the DNA. TRBV12-2 is flagged as a pseudogene. The CDR3 sequence is 14 residues long. The CDR3 sequence is CASRPAEWHYEQYF. CDR3 nucleotides: TGTGCAAGTCGTCCAGCGGAGTGGCACTACGAGCAGTACTTC.

The chain links TRBV27 to TRBJ2-2; D ambiguous. Germline V gives CDR1 MNHEY, CDR2 SMNVEV (reference sequence). V was clipped by 5 bases and J by 0 bases, with 7 bases between them. This CDR3 region has 14 residues. CDR3 in DNA: TGTGCCAGCAGTCCCCAACCGAACACCGGGGAGCTGTTTTTT. It yields the protein CASSPQPNTGELFF.

V gene TRBV28 combines with J gene TRBJ2-7; TRBD2 agrees at 7 bases. The V segment lost 8 bases and the J segment 2 bases; nucleotides outside the gene matches: 12. Germline-derived CDR1 and CDR2 are MDHEN and SYDVKM. The CDR3 spans 15 residues. CDR3: CASLGRGLGTYEQYF. In DNA form, the CDR3 reads TGTGCCAGCCTTGGGAGGGGTTTGGGGACCTACGAGCAGTACTTC.

Only a few counts were recorded for this clone. The genes are TRBV7-6 and TRBJ2-2; the match to TRBD2 covers 10 bases. CDR1 and CDR2 from the germline V gene are SGHVS and FNYEAQ. V trimming: 5 bases; J trimming: 4 bases; junction bases outside the gene matches: 4. The CDR3 totals 15 residues. CDR3 loop: CASSRAGGPTGELFF. Written as DNA, the CDR3 is TGTGCCAGCAGCCGAGCGGGAGGGCCCACCGGGGAGCTGTTTTTT. The full variable domain, completed using reference TRBV7-6 and TRBJ2-2, is GAGVSQSPRYKVTKRGQDVALRCDPISGHVSLYWYRQALGQGPEFLTYFNYEAQQDKSGLPNDRFSAERPEGSISTLTIQRTEQRDSAMYRCASSRAGGPTGELFFGEGSRLTVL.

CDR3 bases: TGTGCCAGCAGTTTTGGGGGACACATCACAGATACGCAGTATTTT. As protein: CASSFGGHITDTQYF. This sequence joins TRBV28 and TRBJ2-3, with D possibly matching TRBD1 (6 bases). V was pared by 3 bases and J by 2 bases, with 12 bases between. Germline V gene data show CDR1 as MDHEN and CDR2 as SYDVKM. CDR3 length equals 15 residues.

The CDR3 here is CASSPNHGTPPFF. CDR3 coding DNA: TGTGCCAGCAGCCCAAATCACGGGACTCCACCTTTCTTC. The gene calls are TRBV28 and TRBJ2-1; D may be TRBD2 (6 bases). Trimming removed 6 bases at V and 16 bases at J, with 22 bases between. CDR3 length: 13 amino acids. Germline CDR1 reads MDHEN; CDR2 reads SYDVKM.